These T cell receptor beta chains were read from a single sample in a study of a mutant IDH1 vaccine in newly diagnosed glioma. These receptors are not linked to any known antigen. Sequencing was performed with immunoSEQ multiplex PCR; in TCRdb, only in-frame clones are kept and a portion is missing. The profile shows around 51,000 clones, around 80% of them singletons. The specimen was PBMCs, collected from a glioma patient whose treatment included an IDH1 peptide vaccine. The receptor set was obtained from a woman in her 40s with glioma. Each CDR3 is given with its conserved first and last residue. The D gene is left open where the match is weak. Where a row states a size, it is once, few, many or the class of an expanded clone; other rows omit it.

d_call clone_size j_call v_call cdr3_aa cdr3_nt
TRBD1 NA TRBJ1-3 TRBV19 CASSAGTGFFGSGNTIYF TGTGCCAGTAGTGCCGGGACAGGGTTTTTTGGGTCTGGAAACACCATATATTTT
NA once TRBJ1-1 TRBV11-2 CASSLRGTGLNTEAFF TGTGCCAGCAGCTTAAGGGGAACGGGCCTGAACACTGAAGCTTTCTTT
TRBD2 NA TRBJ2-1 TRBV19 CASSSIPGLAGDNEQFF TGTGCCAGTAGCAGCATACCGGGACTAGCGGGGGATAATGAGCAGTTCTTC
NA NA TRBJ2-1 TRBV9 CASSVARGTYNEQFF TGTGCCAGCAGCGTAGCTCGGGGGACCTACAATGAGCAGTTCTTC
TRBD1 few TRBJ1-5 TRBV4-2 CASSLGTGPDQPQHF TGTGCCAGCAGCCTGGGGACAGGACCGGATCAGCCCCAGCATTTT
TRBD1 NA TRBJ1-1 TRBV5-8 CASSLWRTGDTEAFF TGTGCCAGCAGCTTGTGGCGGACAGGAGACACTGAAGCTTTCTTT
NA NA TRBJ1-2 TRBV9 CASTPRTWGQDGYTF TGTGCCAGCACTCCCCGAACTTGGGGGCAAGATGGCTACACCTTC
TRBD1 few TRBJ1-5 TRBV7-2 CASSLEQGAEQPQHF TGTGCCAGCAGCTTAGAACAGGGGGCGGAACAGCCCCAGCATTTT
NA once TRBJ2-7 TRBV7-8 CASSPNIREQYF TGTGCCAGCAGTCCAAATATAAGGGAGCAGTACTTC
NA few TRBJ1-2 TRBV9 CASSVGRYGYTF TGTGCCAGCAGCGTAGGACGTTATGGCTACACCTTC
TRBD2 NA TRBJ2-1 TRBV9 CASSETSGGFSYNEQFF TGTGCCAGCAGCGAGACTAGCGGGGGGTTCTCCTACAATGAGCAGTTCTTC
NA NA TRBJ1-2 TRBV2 CASSEDEVDYGYTF TGTGCCAGCAGTGAAGACGAGGTGGACTATGGCTACACCTTC
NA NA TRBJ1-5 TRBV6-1 CASSEGPRGYQPQHF TGTGCCAGCAGTGAAGGTCCCAGGGGATACCAGCCCCAGCATTTT
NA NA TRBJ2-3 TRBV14 CASSQVPDTQYF TGTGCCAGCAGCCAAGTCCCAGATACGCAGTATTTT
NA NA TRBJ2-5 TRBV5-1 CASSLEQLQETQYF TGCGCCAGCAGCTTGGAACAGCTCCAAGAGACCCAGTACTTC
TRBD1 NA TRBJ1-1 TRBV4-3 CASGTDKNTEAFF TGCGCCAGCGGGACAGATAAGAACACTGAAGCTTTCTTT
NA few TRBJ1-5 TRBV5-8 CASSLTGNQPQHF TGTGCCAGCAGCTTGACAGGGAATCAGCCCCAGCATTTT
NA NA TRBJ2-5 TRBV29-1 CSVARGQETQYF TGCAGCGTTGCCAGGGGTCAAGAGACCCAGTACTTC
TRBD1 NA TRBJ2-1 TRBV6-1 CASSPGQGGNEQFF TGTGCCAGCAGCCCGGGACAGGGGGGGAATGAGCAGTTCTTC
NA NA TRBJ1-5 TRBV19 CASLGLSNSNQPQHF TGTGCCAGTCTTGGACTGTCAAATAGCAATCAGCCCCAGCATTTT
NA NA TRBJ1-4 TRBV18 CASSPSLNEKLFF TGTGCCAGCTCACCTAGTCTAAATGAAAAACTGTTTTTT
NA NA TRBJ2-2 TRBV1 CTSSQDLWGAGGELFF TGCACCAGCAGCCAAGATCTTTGGGGGGCCGGCGGGGAGCTGTTTTTT
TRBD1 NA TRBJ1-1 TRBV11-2 CASSFYGQGTEAFF TGTGCCAGCAGCTTTTACGGACAGGGCACTGAAGCTTTCTTT
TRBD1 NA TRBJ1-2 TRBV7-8 CASSPNRSKIRGLYGYTF TGTGCCAGCAGCCCTAACAGGTCGAAAATCAGGGGGCTCTATGGCTACACCTTC
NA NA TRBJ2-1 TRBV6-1 CASSARWDFRYNEQFF TGTGCCAGCAGTGCCCGGTGGGACTTTAGGTACAATGAGCAGTTCTTC
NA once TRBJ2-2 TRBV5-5 CASSLGPAGELFF TGTGCCAGCAGCTTGGGGCCAGCCGGGGAGCTGTTTTTT
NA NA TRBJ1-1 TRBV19 CASTYQGNTEAFF TGTGCCAGTACCTATCAGGGGAACACTGAAGCTTTCTTT
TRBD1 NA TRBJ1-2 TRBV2 CASGQGLGGYTF TGTGCCTCCGGACAGGGTTTAGGCGGCTACACCTTC
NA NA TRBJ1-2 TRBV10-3 CAIKAGRNYGYTF TGTGCCATCAAGGCGGGCAGAAACTATGGCTACACCTTC
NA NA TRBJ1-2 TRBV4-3 CASSQDRGSSSYGYTF TGCGCCAGCAGCCAAGATCGAGGCAGCTCCTCCTATGGCTACACCTTC
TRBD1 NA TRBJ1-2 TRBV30 CAWGGTGYGYTF TGTGCCTGGGGGGGGACAGGCTATGGCTACACCTTC
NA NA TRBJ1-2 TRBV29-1 CSVDSQGNMGYGYTF TGCAGCGTTGATTCACAGGGTAACATGGGCTATGGCTACACCTTC
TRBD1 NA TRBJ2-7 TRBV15 CATSETGTGNEQYF TGTGCCACCAGTGAAACCGGGACAGGGAACGAGCAGTACTTC
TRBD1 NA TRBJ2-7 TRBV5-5 CASSFWGQGYEQYF TGTGCCAGCAGCTTTTGGGGACAGGGTTACGAGCAGTACTTC
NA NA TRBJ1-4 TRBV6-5 CASSPIHTTNEKLFF TGTGCCAGCAGCCCAATACACACAACTAATGAAAAACTGTTTTTT
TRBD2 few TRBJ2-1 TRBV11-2 CASSFTSGVSNEQFF TGTGCCAGCAGCTTCACTAGCGGGGTTTCTAATGAGCAGTTCTTC
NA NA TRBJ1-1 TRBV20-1 CSASLKTEAFF TGCAGTGCTAGTTTGAAGACTGAAGCTTTCTTT
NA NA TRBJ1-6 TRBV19 CASGSPGNSPLHF TGTGCCAGTGGGAGCCCGGGGAATTCACCCCTCCACTTT
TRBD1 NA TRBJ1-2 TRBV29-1 CSVQGADYGYTF TGCAGCGTTCAGGGGGCCGACTATGGCTACACCTTC
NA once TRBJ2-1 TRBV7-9 CASSDATQGEQFF TGTGCCAGCAGCGACGCGACGCAGGGTGAGCAGTTCTTC
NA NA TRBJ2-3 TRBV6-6 CASSKTSTPQYF TGTGCCAGCAGTAAAACTAGTACTCCGCAGTATTTT
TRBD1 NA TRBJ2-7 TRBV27 CASSVLYRDRGPYEQYF TGTGCCAGCAGTGTTCTCTACCGGGACAGGGGACCCTACGAGCAGTACTTC
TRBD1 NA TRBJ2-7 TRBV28 CASSLRPGQGYEQYF TGTGCCAGCAGTTTAAGACCGGGACAGGGCTACGAGCAGTACTTC
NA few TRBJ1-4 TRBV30 CAWSVVLNEKLFF TGTGCCTGGAGTGTAGTACTCAATGAAAAACTGTTTTTT
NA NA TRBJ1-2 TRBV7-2 CASSLGTSGGYTF TGTGCCAGCAGCTTAGGGACTTCCGGCGGCTACACCTTC
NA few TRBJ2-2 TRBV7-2 CASSPGLRTGELFF TGTGCCAGCAGCCCGGGACTTCGGACCGGGGAGCTGTTTTTT
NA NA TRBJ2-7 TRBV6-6 CASNGKGSYEQYF TGTGCCAGCAATGGGAAGGGGTCCTACGAGCAGTACTTC
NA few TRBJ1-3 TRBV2 CASRADLSDGNTIYF TGTGCCAGCAGAGCGGACCTCTCGGATGGAAACACCATATATTTT
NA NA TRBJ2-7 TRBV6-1 CASSERYEQYF TGTGCCAGCAGTGAACGCTACGAGCAGTACTTC
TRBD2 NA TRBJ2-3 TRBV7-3 CASSLTSSGGDTQYF TGTGCCAGCAGCTTAACATCTAGCGGGGGGGATACGCAGTATTTT
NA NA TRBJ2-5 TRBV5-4 CASSSKGGSETQYF TGTGCCAGCAGCTCTAAGGGGGGCTCGGAGACCCAGTACTTC
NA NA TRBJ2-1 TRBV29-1 CSVGTVDNGEQFF TGCAGCGTTGGGACAGTGGACAACGGTGAGCAGTTCTTC
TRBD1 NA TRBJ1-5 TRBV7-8 CASSLARDRVGSNQPQHF TGTGCCAGCAGCTTAGCGCGGGACAGGGTAGGTAGCAATCAGCCCCAGCATTTT